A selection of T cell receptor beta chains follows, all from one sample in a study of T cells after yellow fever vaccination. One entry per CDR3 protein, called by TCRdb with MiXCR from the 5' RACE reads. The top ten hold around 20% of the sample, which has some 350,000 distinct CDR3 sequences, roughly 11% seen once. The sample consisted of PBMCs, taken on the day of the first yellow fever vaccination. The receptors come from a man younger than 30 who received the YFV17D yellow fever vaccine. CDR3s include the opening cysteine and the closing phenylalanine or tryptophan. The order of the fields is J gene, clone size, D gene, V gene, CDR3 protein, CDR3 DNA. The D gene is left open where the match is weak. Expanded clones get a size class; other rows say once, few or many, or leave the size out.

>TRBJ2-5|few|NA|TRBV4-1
CASSEGGQETQYF
TGCGCCAGCAGCGAGGGGGGGCAGGAGACCCAGTACTTC
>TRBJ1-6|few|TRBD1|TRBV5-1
CASSLDRGGLNSPLHF
TGCGCCAGCAGCTTGGACAGGGGGGGGCTTAATTCACCCCTCCACTTT
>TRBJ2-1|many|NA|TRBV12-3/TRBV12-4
CASSPVSDYNEQFF
TGTGCCAGCAGCCCGGTATCGGATTACAATGAGCAGTTCTTC
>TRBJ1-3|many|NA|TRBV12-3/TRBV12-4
CASSFRQGNTIYF
TGTGCCAGCAGTTTCAGACAGGGAAACACCATATATTTT
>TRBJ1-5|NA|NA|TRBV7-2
CASSSEGYGNQPQHF
TGTGCCAGCAGCTCAGAGGGCTATGGCAATCAGCCCCAGCATTTT
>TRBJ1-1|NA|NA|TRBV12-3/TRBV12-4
CASSLSTPNTEAFF
TGTGCCAGCAGTTTATCAACGCCGAACACTGAAGCTTTCTTT
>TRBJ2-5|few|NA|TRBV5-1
CASSLGVQEETQYF
TGCGCCAGCAGCTTGGGAGTTCAGGAAGAGACCCAGTACTTC
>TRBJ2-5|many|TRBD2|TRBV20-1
CSAETSGGAETQYF
TGCAGTGCTGAGACTAGCGGGGGGGCGGAGACCCAGTACTTC
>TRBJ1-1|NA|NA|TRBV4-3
CASSHGQRDEAFF
TGCGCCAGCAGCCACGGACAGAGAGATGAAGCTTTCTTT
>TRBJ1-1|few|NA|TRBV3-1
CASSDLGAGAFF
TGTGCCAGCAGTGATTTGGGGGCTGGGGCTTTCTTT
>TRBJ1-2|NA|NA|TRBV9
CASSVEVTGGYTF
TGTGCCAGCAGCGTAGAAGTCACGGGTGGCTACACCTTC
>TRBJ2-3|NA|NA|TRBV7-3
CASSLNLGGRTDTQYF
TGTGCCAGCAGCCTCAATTTGGGGGGGCGCACAGATACGCAGTATTTT
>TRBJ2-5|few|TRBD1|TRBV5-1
CASSERTGDFQETQYF
TGCGCCAGCAGCGAAAGGACAGGGGATTTCCAAGAGACCCAGTACTTC
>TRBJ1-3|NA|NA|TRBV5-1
CASSPPGDTIYF
TGCGCCAGCAGCCCCCCGGGGGACACCATATATTTT
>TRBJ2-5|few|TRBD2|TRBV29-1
CSVWDYQDQETQYF
TGCAGCGTCTGGGACTACCAAGACCAAGAGACCCAGTACTTC
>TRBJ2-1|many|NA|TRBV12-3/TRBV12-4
CASSWDRGADEQFF
TGTGCCAGCAGCTGGGACCGGGGGGCGGATGAGCAGTTCTTC
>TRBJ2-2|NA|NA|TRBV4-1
CASSQGDLSTTGELFF
TGCGCCAGCAGCCAAGGGGACTTGAGCACCACCGGGGAGCTGTTTTTT
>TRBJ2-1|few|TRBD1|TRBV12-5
CASGYPGQGMNEQFF
TGTGCTAGTGGTTACCCGGGACAGGGGATGAATGAGCAGTTCTTC
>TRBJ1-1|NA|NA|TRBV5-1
CASSSGPTNTEAFF
TGCGCCAGCAGTTCAGGACCGACGAACACTGAAGCTTTCTTT
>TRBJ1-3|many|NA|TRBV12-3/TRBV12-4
CASRLQVISGNTIYF
TGTGCCAGCAGACTACAGGTGATCTCTGGAAACACCATATATTTT
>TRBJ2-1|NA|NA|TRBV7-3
CASRPAWGYEQFF
TGTGCCAGCAGGCCGGCGTGGGGCTATGAGCAGTTCTTC
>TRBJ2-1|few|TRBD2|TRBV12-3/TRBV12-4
CASSPTAGGPGEQFF
TGTGCCAGCAGCCCTACGGCGGGGGGGCCGGGTGAGCAGTTCTTC
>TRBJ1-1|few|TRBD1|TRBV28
CASVRDRTEAFF
TGTGCCAGCGTACGGGACAGAACTGAAGCTTTCTTT
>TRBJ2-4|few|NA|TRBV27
CASRGGWGAYKKNIQYF
TGTGCCAGCAGGGGGGGATGGGGGGCCTATAAGAAAAACATTCAGTACTTC
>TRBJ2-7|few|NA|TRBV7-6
CASSLELGNEQYF
TGTGCCAGCAGCTTAGAACTAGGGAACGAGCAGTACTTC
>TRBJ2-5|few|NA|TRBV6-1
CASLMRVGETQYF
TGTGCCAGCCTAATGCGGGTGGGAGAGACCCAGTACTTC
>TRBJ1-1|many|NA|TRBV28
CASSFREGAFF
TGTGCCAGCAGTTTCCGGGAGGGGGCTTTCTTT
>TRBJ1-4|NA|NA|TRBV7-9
CASSSVGLGEKLFF
TGTGCCAGCAGCTCAGTTGGGCTGGGCGAAAAACTGTTTTTT
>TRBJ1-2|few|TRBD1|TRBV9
CASSLRQGFSSGYTF
TGTGCCAGCAGCCTAAGACAGGGTTTCTCTAGCGGCTACACCTTC
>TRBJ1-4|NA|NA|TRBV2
CASRWDLGEKLFF
TGTGCCAGCCGGTGGGACTTGGGCGAAAAACTGTTTTTT
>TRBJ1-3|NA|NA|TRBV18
CASSPGVREGNTIYF
TGTGCCAGCTCTCCAGGGGTTCGAGAGGGAAACACCATATATTTT
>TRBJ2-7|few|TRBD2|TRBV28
CASTSRLAGSYEQYF
TGTGCCAGCACGTCACGGCTAGCGGGCTCCTACGAGCAGTACTTC
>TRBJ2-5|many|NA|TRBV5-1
CASRGGRETQYF
TGCGCCAGCAGAGGGGGTCGGGAGACCCAGTACTTC
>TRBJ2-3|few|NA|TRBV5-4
CASSRGAGTTDTQYF
TGTGCCAGCAGCAGGGGGGCTGGTACCACAGATACGCAGTATTTT
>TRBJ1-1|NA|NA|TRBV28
CASSFGVTEDFF
TGTGCCAGCAGTTTCGGGGTCACTGAAGATTTCTTT
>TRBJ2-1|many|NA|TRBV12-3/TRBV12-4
CASSSPRGEQFF
TGTGCCAGCAGTTCCCCCAGGGGTGAGCAGTTCTTC
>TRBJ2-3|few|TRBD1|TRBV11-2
CASSLRTGTTDTQYF
TGTGCCAGCAGCCTGCGGACAGGGACCACAGATACGCAGTATTTT
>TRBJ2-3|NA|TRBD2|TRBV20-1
CSAGGALAGDTQYF
TGCAGTGCCGGGGGGGCACTAGCGGGGGATACGCAGTATTTT
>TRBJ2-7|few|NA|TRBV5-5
CASSLTQGGPYEQYF
TGTGCCAGCAGCTTAACACAGGGTGGGCCCTACGAGCAGTACTTC